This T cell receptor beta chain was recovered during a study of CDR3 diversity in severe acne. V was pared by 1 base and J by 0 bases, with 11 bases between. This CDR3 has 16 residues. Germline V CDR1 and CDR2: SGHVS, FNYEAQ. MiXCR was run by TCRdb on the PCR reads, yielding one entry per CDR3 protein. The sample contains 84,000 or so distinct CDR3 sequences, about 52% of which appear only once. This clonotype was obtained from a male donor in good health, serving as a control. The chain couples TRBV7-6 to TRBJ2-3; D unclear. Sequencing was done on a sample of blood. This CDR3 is CASSLEPAGSTDTQYF. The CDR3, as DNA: TGTGCCAGCAGCTTAGAACCGGCAGGCAGCACAGATACGCAGTATTTT.